Listed here is a single T cell receptor (beta chain). What it recognizes is unknown. Both 60 Vbeta primers and 13 Jbeta primers went into the PCR. Libraries were prepared by immunoSEQ multiplex PCR; TCRdb keeps only in-frame clonotypes and omits some of them. The sample gives roughly 43,000 clones, approximately 60% of which show up once; roughly 8.9% is in the top ten. This record comes from a study of cytomegalovirus exposure and HLA in healthy donors. Points from the study as a whole: TCR beta chains numbering about 160 were designated cytomegalovirus-associated. In vitro checks showed that a few CMV-associated chains really do target CMV antigens.

CDR3 size: 20 residues. Germline CDR1 and CDR2: LGHNA and YSLEER. V lost 0 bases and J lost 2; bases outside the gene matches: 15. Sequencing input: PBMCs. V gene TRBV4-3 combines with J gene TRBJ2-5, with TRBD2 identical over 10 bases. The clonotype originates from a human donor in good health. CDR3 bases: TGCGCCAGCAGCCAAGATTGGGGCGGGGTAGCGGGGGGAACACAAGAGACCCAGTACTTC. As protein: CASSQDWGGVAGGTQETQYF.